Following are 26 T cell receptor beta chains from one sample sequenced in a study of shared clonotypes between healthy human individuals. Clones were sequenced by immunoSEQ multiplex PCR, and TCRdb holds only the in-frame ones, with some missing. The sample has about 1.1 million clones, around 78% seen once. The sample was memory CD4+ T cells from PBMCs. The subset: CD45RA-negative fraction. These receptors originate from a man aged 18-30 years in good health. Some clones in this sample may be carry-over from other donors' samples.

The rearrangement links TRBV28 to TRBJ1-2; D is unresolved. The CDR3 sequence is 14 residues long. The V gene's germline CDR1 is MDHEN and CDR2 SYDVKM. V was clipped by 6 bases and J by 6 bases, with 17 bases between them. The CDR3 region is CASSPVSPVHGYTF. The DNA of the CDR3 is TGTGCCAGCAGCCCCGTTTCCCCAGTTCATGGCTACACCTTC.

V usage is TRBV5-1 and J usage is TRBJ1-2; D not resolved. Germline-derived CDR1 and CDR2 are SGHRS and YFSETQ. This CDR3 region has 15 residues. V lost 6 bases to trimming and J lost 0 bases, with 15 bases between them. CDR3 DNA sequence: TGCGCCAGCAATTCCCAAGTGGGATCTAACTATGGCTACACCTTC. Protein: CASNSQVGSNYGYTF.

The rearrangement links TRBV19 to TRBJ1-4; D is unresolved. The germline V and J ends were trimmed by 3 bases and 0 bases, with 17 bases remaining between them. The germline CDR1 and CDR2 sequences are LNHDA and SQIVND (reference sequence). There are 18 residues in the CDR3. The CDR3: CASSILWTGHATNEKLFF. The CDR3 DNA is TGTGCCAGTAGTATCTTATGGACGGGCCACGCAACTAATGAAAAACTGTTTTTT.

The CDR3 DNA reads as TGTGCCAGCAGCCGACAGGGGTACTATGGCTACACCTTC. It is translated as CASSRQGYYGYTF. J is TRBJ1-2 and V is TRBV6-5, with 8 nucleotides matching TRBD1. V gave up 6 bases and J gave up 3 bases; unmatched junction bases: 3. Looked up from germline, CDR1 is MNHEY and CDR2 is SVGAGI. The CDR3 spans 13 residues.

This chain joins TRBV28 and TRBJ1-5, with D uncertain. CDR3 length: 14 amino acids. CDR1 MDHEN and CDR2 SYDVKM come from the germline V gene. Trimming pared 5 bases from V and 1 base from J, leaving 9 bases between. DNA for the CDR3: TGTGCCAGCAGTCTCGGACTGAGCAATCAGCCCCAGCATTTT. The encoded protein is CASSLGLSNQPQHF.

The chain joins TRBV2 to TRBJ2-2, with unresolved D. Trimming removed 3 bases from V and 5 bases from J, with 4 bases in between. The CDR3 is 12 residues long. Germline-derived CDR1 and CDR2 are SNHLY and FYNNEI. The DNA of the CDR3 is TGTGCCAGCAGTGAGGGGACCGGGGAGCTGTTTTTT. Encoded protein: CASSEGTGELFF.

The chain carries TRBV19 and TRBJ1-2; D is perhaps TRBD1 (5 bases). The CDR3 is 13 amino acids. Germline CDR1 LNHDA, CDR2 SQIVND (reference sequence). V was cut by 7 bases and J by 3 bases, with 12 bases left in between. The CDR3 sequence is CASNAGPDYGYTF. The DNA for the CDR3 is TGTGCCAGTAACGCGGGACCCGACTATGGCTACACCTTC.

CDR3 nucleotide sequence: TGTGCCAGTAGTCCACCCGGGGGACAGGGGGAAAGCGAGCAGTACTTC. The encoded protein is CASSPPGGQGESEQYF. This rearrangement joins TRBV19 to TRBJ2-7, with 11 bases fitting TRBD1. The CDR3 sequence is 16 residues long. Trimming removed 5 bases from V and 6 bases from J; junction bases left unmatched: 12. The germline CDR1 and CDR2 sequences are LNHDA and SQIVND (reference sequence).

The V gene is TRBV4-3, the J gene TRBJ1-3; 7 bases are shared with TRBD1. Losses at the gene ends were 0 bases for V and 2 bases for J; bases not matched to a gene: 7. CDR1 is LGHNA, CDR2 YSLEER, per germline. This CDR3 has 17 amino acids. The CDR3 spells CASSQDRRQGTGNTIYF. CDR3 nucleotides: TGCGCCAGCAGCCAAGATCGCCGACAGGGAACTGGAAACACCATATATTTT.

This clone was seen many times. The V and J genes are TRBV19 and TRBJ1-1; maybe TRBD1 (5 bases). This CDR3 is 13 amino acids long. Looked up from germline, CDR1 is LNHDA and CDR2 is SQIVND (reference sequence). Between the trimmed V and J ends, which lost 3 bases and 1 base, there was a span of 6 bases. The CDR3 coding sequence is TGTGCCAGTAGTATGGGGCGGAACACTGAAGCTTTCTTT. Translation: CASSMGRNTEAFF.

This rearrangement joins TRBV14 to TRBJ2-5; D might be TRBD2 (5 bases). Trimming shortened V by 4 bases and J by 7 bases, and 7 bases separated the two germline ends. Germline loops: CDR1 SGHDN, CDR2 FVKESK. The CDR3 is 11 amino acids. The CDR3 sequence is CASSLGGTQYF. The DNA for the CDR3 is TGTGCCAGCAGCCTAGGAGGGACCCAGTACTTC.

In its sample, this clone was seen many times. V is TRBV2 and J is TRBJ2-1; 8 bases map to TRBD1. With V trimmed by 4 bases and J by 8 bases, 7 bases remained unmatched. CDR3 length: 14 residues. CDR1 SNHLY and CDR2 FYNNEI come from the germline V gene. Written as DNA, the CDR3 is TGTGCCAGCAGTGGGTGGACAGGGAACGATGAGCAGTTCTTC. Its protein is CASSGWTGNDEQFF.

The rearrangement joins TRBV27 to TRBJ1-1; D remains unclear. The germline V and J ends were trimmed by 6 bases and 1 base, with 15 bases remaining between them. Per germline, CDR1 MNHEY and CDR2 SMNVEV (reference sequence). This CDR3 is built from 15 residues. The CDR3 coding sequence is TGTGCCAGCAGGGCCGCTTGGGGTTGGAACACTGAAGCTTTCTTT. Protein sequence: CASRAAWGWNTEAFF.

The CDR3 region is CASSRVGVGELFF. DNA for the CDR3: TGTGCCAGCAGCCGAGTTGGGGTCGGGGAGCTGTTTTTT. The chain is built from TRBV7-3 and TRBJ2-2; D not resolved. The CDR3 runs 13 residues. Germline lookup yields CDR1 SGHTA and CDR2 FQGTGA. The V end was cut by 5 bases, the J end by 7 bases, with 11 bases between.

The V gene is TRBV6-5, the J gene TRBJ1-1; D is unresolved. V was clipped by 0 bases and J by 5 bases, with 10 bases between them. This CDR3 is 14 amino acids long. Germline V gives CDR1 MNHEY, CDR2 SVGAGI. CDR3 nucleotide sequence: TGTGCCAGCAGTTACTCCGGACCGCGAACTGAAGCTTTCTTT. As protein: CASSYSGPRTEAFF.

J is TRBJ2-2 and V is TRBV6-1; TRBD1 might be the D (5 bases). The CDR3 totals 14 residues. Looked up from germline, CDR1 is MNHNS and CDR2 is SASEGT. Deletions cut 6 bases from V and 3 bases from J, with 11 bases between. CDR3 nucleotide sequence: TGTGCCAGCAGGACACAGGTCTACACCGGGGAGCTGTTTTTT. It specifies CASRTQVYTGELFF.

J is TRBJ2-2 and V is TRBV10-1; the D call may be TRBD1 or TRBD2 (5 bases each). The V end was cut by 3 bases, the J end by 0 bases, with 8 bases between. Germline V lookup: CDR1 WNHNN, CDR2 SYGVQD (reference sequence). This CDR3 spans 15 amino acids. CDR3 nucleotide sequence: TGCGCCAGCAGTGATCTGGGGGCGAACACCGGGGAGCTGTTTTTT. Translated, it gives CASSDLGANTGELFF.

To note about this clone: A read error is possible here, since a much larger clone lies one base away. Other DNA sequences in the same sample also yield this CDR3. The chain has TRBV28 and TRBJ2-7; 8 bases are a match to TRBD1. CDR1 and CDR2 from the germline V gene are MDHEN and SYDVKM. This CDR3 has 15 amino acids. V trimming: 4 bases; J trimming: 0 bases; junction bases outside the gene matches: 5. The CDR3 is CASSSPGQGSYEQYF. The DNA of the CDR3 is TGTGCCAGCAGTTCCCCTGGACAGGGCTCCTACGAGCAGTACTTC.

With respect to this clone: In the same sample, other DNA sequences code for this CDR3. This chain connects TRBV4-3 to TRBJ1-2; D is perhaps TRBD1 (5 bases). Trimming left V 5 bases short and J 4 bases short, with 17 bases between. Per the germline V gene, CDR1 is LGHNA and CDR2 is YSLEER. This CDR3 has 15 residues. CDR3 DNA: TGCGCCAGCAGCTTAGCGGGCTCCGGGGGCTATGGCTACACCTTC. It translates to CASSLAGSGGYGYTF.

The CDR3 reads CASSWGGARRAYEQYF. For the CDR3, the DNA is TGTGCCAGCAGCTGGGGAGGGGCCAGGAGAGCCTACGAGCAGTACTTC. The chain uses TRBV5-4 and TRBJ2-7; 7 positions agree with TRBD2. The junction had 11 bases not matched to a gene; V was cut back by 3 bases and J by 2 bases. The germline CDR1 and CDR2 sequences are SGHNT and YYREEE (reference sequence). The CDR3 has 16 amino acids.

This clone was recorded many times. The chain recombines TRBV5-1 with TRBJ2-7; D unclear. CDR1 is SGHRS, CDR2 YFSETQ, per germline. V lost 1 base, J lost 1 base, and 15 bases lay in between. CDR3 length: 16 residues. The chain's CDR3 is CASSLPLGGLSYEQYF. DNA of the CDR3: TGCGCCAGCAGCTTGCCATTGGGCGGTCTATCCTACGAGCAGTACTTC.

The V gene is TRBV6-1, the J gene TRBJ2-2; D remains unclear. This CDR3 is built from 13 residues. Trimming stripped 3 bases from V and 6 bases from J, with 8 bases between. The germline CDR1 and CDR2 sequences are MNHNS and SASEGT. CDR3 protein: CASSDFEAGELFF. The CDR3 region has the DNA TGTGCCAGCAGTGATTTCGAGGCCGGGGAGCTGTTTTTT.

Here the CDR3 reads CASSEFGRGYGELFF. In DNA, the CDR3 is TGTGCCAGCAGTGAATTCGGCAGGGGATATGGGGAGCTGTTTTTT. The chain carries TRBV6-1 and TRBJ2-2; tentative D call: TRBD1 (6 bases). Germline V gene data show CDR1 as MNHNS and CDR2 as SASEGT. There are 15 residues in the CDR3. Trimming shortened V by 2 bases and J by 8 bases, and 15 bases separated the two germline ends.

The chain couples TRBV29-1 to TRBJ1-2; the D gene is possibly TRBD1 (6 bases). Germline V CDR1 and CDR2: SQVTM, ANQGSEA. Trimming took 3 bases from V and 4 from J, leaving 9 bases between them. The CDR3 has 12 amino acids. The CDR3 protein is CSVETGLYGYTF. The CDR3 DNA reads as TGCAGCGTTGAGACAGGTCTCTATGGCTACACCTTC.

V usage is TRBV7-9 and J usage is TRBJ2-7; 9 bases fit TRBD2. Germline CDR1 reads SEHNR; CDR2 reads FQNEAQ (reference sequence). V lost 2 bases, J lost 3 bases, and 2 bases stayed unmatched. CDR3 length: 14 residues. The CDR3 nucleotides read TGTGCCAGCAGCTTATCTAGCGGGAACTACGAGCAGTACTTC. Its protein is CASSLSSGNYEQYF. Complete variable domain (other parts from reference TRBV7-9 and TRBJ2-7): DTGVSQNPRHKITKRGQNVTFRCDPISEHNRLYWYRQTLGQGPEFLTYFQNEAQLEKSRLLSDRFSAERPKGSFSTLEIQRTEQGDSAMYLCASSLSSGNYEQYFGPGTRLTVT.

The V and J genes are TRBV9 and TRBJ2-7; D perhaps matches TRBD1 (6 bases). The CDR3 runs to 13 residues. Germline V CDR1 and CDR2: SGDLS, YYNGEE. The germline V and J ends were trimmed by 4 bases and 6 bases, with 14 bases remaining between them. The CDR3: CASSPRTRGEQYF. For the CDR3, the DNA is TGTGCCAGCAGCCCAAGGACCAGGGGCGAGCAGTACTTC.